The subject of this entry is one T cell receptor (beta chain). The data originate from a study of cytomegalovirus exposure and HLA in healthy donors. In the PCR, 60 Vbeta and 13 Jbeta primers were used. Produced via immunoSEQ multiplex PCR; TCRdb's table is partial and in-frame only. The sample includes about 150,000 clones, 70% to 80% seen only once; the top ten take roughly 2%. This CDR3 region has 14 residues. V was pared by 3 bases and J by 4 bases, with 12 bases between. Germline loops: CDR1 MDHEN, CDR2 SYDVKM. The sequenced sample consisted of PBMCs. This sequence originates from a man aged 25 to 40 in good health and CMV-seronegative. V and J are TRBV28 and TRBJ1-2; the D gene is possibly TRBD1 (6 bases). Here the CDR3 DNA reads TGTGCCAGCAGTTTGCGGGGGGCGGGCTATGGCTACACCTTC. Amino acids: CASSLRGAGYGYTF.